The 13 T cell receptor beta chains below all came from one sample that was sequenced in a study of T cell repertoires in cytomegalovirus infection. TCRdb re-called the reads through MiXCR, storing one row per CDR3 protein. The sample yields around 310,000 distinct CDR3 sequences, about 17% seen once. The sequenced sample consisted of PBMCs. These receptors were obtained from a human donor in good health (CMV status not recorded). Some clones in this sample may be carry-over from other donors' samples.

This clonotype was observed at least ten times. The genes are TRBV19 and TRBJ1-1; D is undetermined. This CDR3 spans 13 amino acids. The V gene's germline CDR1 is LNHDA and CDR2 SQIVND (reference sequence). Trimming shortened V by 6 bases and J by 1 base, and 9 bases separated the two germline ends. The CDR3 spells CASRMGSNTEAFF. CDR3 DNA sequence: TGTGCCAGTAGAATGGGTTCGAACACTGAAGCTTTCTTT.

This sequence joins TRBV2 and TRBJ1-5; weak D call: TRBD1 (5 bases). The CDR3 length is 11 residues. Germline V gives CDR1 SNHLY, CDR2 FYNNEI. V was shortened by 8 bases and J by 9 bases, with 11 bases between the two germline ends. CDR3 residues: CASAGGTPQHF. DNA of the CDR3: TGTGCCAGCGCGGGGGGGACGCCCCAGCATTTT.

The chain uses TRBV7-4 and TRBJ2-5, with D hard to call. Germline-derived CDR1 and CDR2 are SGHVT and SQSDAQ. The CDR3 sequence is 15 residues long. With 2 bases removed from V and 1 base from J, the gap between germline ends came to 11 bases. The CDR3 spells CASSLNIGPQETQYF. The CDR3 DNA sequence: TGTGCCAGCAGCTTAAACATTGGACCCCAAGAGACCCAGTACTTC.

The sample holds one count of this clonotype. The rearrangement joins TRBV4-2 to TRBJ2-3; the D call may be TRBD1 or TRBD2 (6 bases each). The germline V gene encodes CDR1 LGHNA and CDR2 YNFKEQ. V gave up 1 base and J gave up 4 bases, with 12 bases separating them. This CDR3 has 15 amino acids. This CDR3 reads CASSQVGGSADTQYF. The CDR3 DNA is TGTGCCAGCAGCCAAGTAGGGGGGTCCGCAGATACGCAGTATTTT.

This clonotype was recorded at least ten times. The chain carries TRBV7-2 and TRBJ2-1; possible D gene TRBD2, 5 bases. The CDR3 has 13 residues. CDR1 is SGHTA, CDR2 FQGNSA, per germline. V dropped 5 bases and J dropped 12 bases, with 17 bases sitting between them. The CDR3 region is CASSPTREGSQFF. The CDR3 DNA is TGTGCCAGCAGCCCAACACGCGAGGGCTCGCAGTTCTTC.

This chain links TRBV28 with TRBJ2-3; TRBD2 aligns across 8 bases. The CDR3 length is 14 residues. The junction had 2 bases not matched to a gene; V was cut back by 6 bases and J by 0 bases. The V gene's germline CDR1 is MDHEN and CDR2 SYDVKM. The CDR3 coding sequence is TGTGCCAGCAGCGTAGCGGGGAGCACAGATACGCAGTATTTT. Its translation is CASSVAGSTDTQYF. The full variable domain, with the rest looked up from reference TRBV28 and TRBJ2-3, is DVKVTQSSRYLVKRTGEKVFLECVQDMDHENMFWYRQDPGLGLRLIYFSYDVKMKEKGDIPEGYSVSREKKERFSLILESASTNQTSMYLCASSVAGSTDTQYFGPGTRLTVL.

This clonotype was seen only a few times. The J gene is TRBJ2-5, the V gene TRBV6-5; D not certain. CDR1 is MNHEY and CDR2 is SVGAGI in the germline V gene. Between the trimmed V and J ends, which lost 0 bases and 5 bases, there was a span of 13 bases. The CDR3 consists of 15 residues. In nucleotides, the CDR3 is TGTGCCAGCAGTTACTCGCGTGGGCTTCTGGAGACCCAGTACTTC. As protein: CASSYSRGLLETQYF.

This clonotype was detected a few times. This sequence joins TRBV12-3 or TRBV12-4 and TRBJ1-1, with D tentatively TRBD1 (6 bases). The CDR3 runs 15 residues. V dropped 5 bases and J dropped 8 bases, with 21 bases sitting between them. The CDR3 bases are TGTGCCAGCAGTCCAGTTTTTTTGGGGGCAGGGGAAGCTTTCTTT. This translates into CASSPVFLGAGEAFF.

The V gene is TRBV29-1, the J gene TRBJ2-3; D assignment may be TRBD1 or TRBD2 (6 bases each). Germline V CDR1 and CDR2: SQVTM, ANQGSEA. Trimming cost V 0 bases and J 6 bases, with 13 bases left between them. The CDR3 is 14 residues long. The CDR3, as DNA: TGCAGCGTTGAAGATACCGAGGGGGGTGATACGCAGTATTTT. It encodes CSVEDTEGGDTQYF.

This clonotype appeared many times. The chain recombines TRBV12-3 or TRBV12-4 with TRBJ1-5; no clear D gene. The CDR3 spans 14 residues. Deletions cut 6 bases from V and 2 bases from J, with 11 bases between. CDR3: CASSPQLGNQPQHF. The CDR3 DNA reads TGTGCCAGCAGCCCGCAATTGGGCAATCAGCCCCAGCATTTT.

Ten or more counts support this clonotype. This rearrangement joins TRBV7-2 to TRBJ1-6, with 7 bases matching TRBD1. In germline, CDR1 is SGHTA, CDR2 FQGNSA. The ends lost 4 bases at V and 6 bases at J; junction bases unmatched: 3. This CDR3 region has 14 residues. CDR3 bases: TGTGCCAGCAGCTGGACAGGTGGTAATTCACCCCTCCACTTT. As protein: CASSWTGGNSPLHF.

CDR3 amino acids: CSARVEQSYEQYF. The CDR3 region has the DNA TGCAGTGCTAGAGTCGAACAAAGCTACGAGCAGTACTTC. The genes are TRBV20-1 and TRBJ2-7; D not certain. From germline, CDR1 is DFQATT and CDR2 SNEGSKA (reference sequence). Trimming stripped 1 base from V and 3 bases from J, with 10 bases between. This CDR3 has 13 amino acids.

This clonotype was seen more than once but under ten times. The CDR3 region has the DNA TGCAGTGCTAGAAGGGGACAGGCCATGGCGGACTATGGCTACACCTTC. Translation: CSARRGQAMADYGYTF. This chain connects TRBV20-1 to TRBJ1-2, with TRBD1 identical over 8 bases. V lost 2 bases, J lost 3 bases, and 11 bases stayed unmatched. The CDR3 totals 16 residues. Germline CDR1 and CDR2: DFQATT and SNEGSKA (reference sequence).